The clone carrying this TCR beta chain was detected ten times or more. Antigen unknown. V gave up 4 bases and J gave up 1 base; unmatched junction bases: 7. The CDR3 length is 17 residues. Germline V lookup: CDR1 KGHDR, CDR2 SFDVKD. TCRdb called the multiplex PCR reads again in MiXCR, with one record for every CDR3 protein. The data contain about 120,000 distinct CDR3 sequences, about 20% of them singletons. This sample is part of a study of breast tumors, draining lymph nodes, adjacent tissues. Samples came from axillary lymph nodes draining the breast cancer. Study-wide findings and caveats: Most tumor T cells seemingly derive from lymph node, then expand in tumor. Tumor and nontumor repertoires were significantly more similar in luminal-like than in basal-like breast cancer. That most tumor T cells come from lymph nodes remained unproven.

What was sequenced was axillary lymph node tissue. The sequence was obtained from a female donor with breast cancer. Some clones in this sample may be carry-over from other donors' samples. The J gene is TRBJ2-5, the V gene TRBV24-1, with 11 bases aligning to TRBD1. As DNA, the CDR3 is TGTGCCACCAGTGACCATGGACAGGGGGCAGCCCAAGAGACCCAGTACTTC. Translated: CATSDHGQGAAQETQYF.